These 6 T cell receptor beta chains were sequenced from one sample in a study of T cell changes during pregnancy in multiple sclerosis (dated by TCRdb to about 2019). Receptor amplification or capture employed the immunoSEQ multiplex PCR assay. This immuneACCESS table, as held by TCRdb, lists in-frame sequences with V and J called but not all clones. Of the missing ones, under half trace to an unresolved V gene in checked studies; the others have no known cause. The sample yields tens of thousands of clones; approximately 90% were counted once. Approximately 0.15% of the sample goes to the ten largest clones. The sequencing used CD4+ T cells from peripheral blood mononuclear cells, collected after pregnancy. These receptors were taken from a female donor in good health, enrolled as a control in a pregnancy study.

V and J are TRBV5-1 and TRBJ2-3; a possible D gene is TRBD1 (5 bases). This CDR3 comprises 16 residues. The germline V gene encodes CDR1 SGHRS and CDR2 YFSETQ. The germline V and J ends were trimmed by 2 bases and 3 bases, with 16 bases remaining between them. The CDR3 loop reads CASSLSRRVETDTQYF. In DNA form, the CDR3 reads TGCGCCAGCAGCTTATCCCGCAGGGTTGAAACAGATACGCAGTATTTT.

This chain joins TRBV19 and TRBJ2-5; TRBD2 matches at 8 bases. Looked up from germline, CDR1 is LNHDA and CDR2 is SQIVND (reference sequence). CDR3 length: 13 amino acids. V lost 6 bases, J lost 4 bases, and 4 bases stayed unmatched. Here the CDR3 reads CASSPREGETQYF. The CDR3 DNA follows: TGTGCCAGTAGCCCACGGGAGGGAGAGACCCAGTACTTC.

This chain joins TRBV4-2 and TRBJ2-1, with 9 bases matching TRBD1. This CDR3 has 15 amino acids. Germline CDR1 LGHNA, CDR2 YNFKEQ. Unmatched junction bases numbered 8, after V lost 4 bases and J lost 7 bases. This CDR3 reads CASSLDDRGRNEQFF. In nucleotides, the CDR3 is TGTGCCAGCAGCCTAGACGACAGGGGGAGGAATGAGCAGTTCTTC.

V and J are TRBV6-6 and TRBJ1-6; tentative D call: TRBD1 (5 bases). Per germline, CDR1 MNHNY and CDR2 SVGAGI (reference sequence). The CDR3 sequence is 14 residues long. Trimming took off 0 bases at V and 10 bases at J, with 10 bases between the two ends. The CDR3 spells CASSYSSGYSPLHF. For the CDR3, the DNA is TGTGCCAGCAGTTACTCATCAGGGTACTCACCCCTCCACTTT.

The rearrangement uses TRBV5-1 and TRBJ2-6; possibly TRBD1 for D (5 bases). Between the trimmed V and J ends, which lost 0 bases and 0 bases, there was a span of 7 bases. Germline loops: CDR1 SGHRS, CDR2 YFSETQ. CDR3 size: 16 residues. The CDR3 DNA sequence: TGCGCCAGCAGCTTGGGACAGAACTCTGGGGCCAACGTCCTGACTTTC. It codes for CASSLGQNSGANVLTF. Filled out from reference TRBV5-1 and TRBJ2-6, the complete variable domain reads KAGVTQTPRYLIKTRGQQVTLSCSPISGHRSVSWYQQTPGQGLQFLFEYFSETQRNKGNFPGRFSGRQFSNSRSEMNVSTLELGDSALYLCASSLGQNSGANVLTFGAGSRLTVL.

V is TRBV28 and J is TRBJ1-2, with D possibly being TRBD1 (6 bases). CDR3 length: 13 amino acids. CDR1 is MDHEN and CDR2 is SYDVKM in the germline V gene. The V end lost 5 bases, the J end lost 4 bases, and 11 bases lay between the germline ends. DNA for the CDR3: TGTGCCAGCAGTGTGGGACAATTCTATGGCTACACCTTC. It codes for CASSVGQFYGYTF.